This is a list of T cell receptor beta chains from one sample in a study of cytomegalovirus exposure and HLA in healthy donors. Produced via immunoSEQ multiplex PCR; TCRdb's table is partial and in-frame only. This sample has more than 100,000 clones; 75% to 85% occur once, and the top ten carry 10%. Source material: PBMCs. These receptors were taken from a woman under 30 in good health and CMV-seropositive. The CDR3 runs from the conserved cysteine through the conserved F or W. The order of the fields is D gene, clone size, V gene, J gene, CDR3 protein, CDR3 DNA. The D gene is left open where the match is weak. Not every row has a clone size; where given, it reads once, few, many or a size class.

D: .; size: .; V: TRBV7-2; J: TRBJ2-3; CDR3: CASSLQGGHTDTQYF; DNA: TGTGCCAGCAGCTTACAGGGTGGGCACACAGATACGCAGTATTTT
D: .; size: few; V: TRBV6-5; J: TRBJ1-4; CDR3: CASSQRRTNEKLFF; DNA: TGTGCCAGCAGTCAACGGAGAACTAATGAAAAACTGTTTTTT
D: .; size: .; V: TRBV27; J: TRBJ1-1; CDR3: CASSFGRGNTEAFF; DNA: TGTGCCAGCAGTTTTGGCAGGGGGAACACTGAAGCTTTCTTT
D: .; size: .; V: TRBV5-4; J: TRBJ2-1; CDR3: CASSLPSAGAYNEQFF; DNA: TGTGCCAGCAGCTTGCCCTCGGCAGGGGCCTACAATGAGCAGTTCTTC
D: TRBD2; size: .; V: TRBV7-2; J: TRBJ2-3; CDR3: CASTAGLPSTDTQYF; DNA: TGTGCCAGCACCGCGGGACTACCAAGCACAGATACGCAGTATTTT
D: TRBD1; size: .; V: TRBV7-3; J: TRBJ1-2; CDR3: CASSPDRGLGYTF; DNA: TGTGCCAGCAGCCCGGACAGGGGGCTCGGCTACACCTTC
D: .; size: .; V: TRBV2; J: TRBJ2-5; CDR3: CASAQDWQETQYF; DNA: TGTGCCAGCGCTCAGGACTGGCAAGAGACCCAGTACTTC
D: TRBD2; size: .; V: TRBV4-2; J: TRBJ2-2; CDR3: CATRSRLAGVSGELFF; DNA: TGTGCCACCAGGAGTCGATTAGCGGGAGTGTCCGGGGAGCTGTTTTTT
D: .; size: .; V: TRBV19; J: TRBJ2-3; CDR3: CASHRVGTDTQYF; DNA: TGTGCCAGTCACAGGGTGGGCACAGATACGCAGTATTTT
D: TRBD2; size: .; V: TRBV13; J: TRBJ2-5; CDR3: CASSWRGGRETQYF; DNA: TGTGCCAGCTCTTGGCGGGGGGGCCGTGAGACCCAGTACTTC
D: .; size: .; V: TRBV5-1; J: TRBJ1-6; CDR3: CASSSGFQANYNSPLHF; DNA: TGCGCCAGCAGCTCAGGATTCCAGGCGAACTATAATTCACCCCTCCACTTT
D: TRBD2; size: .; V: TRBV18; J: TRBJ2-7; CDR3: CASSPGLALNYEQYF; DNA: TGTGCCAGCTCACCGGGACTAGCGTTGAATTACGAGCAGTACTTC
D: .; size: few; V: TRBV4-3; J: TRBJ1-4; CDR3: CASSPINQGHGNEKLFF; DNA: TGCGCCAGCAGCCCAATAAACCAGGGACACGGTAATGAAAAACTGTTTTTT
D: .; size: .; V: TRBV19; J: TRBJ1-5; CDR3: CASSLGGGGAVAQHF; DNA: TGTGCCAGTAGCCTGGGAGGGGGAGGGGCGGTAGCCCAGCATTTT
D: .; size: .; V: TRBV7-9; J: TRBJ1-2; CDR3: CASSSRTERGRLGGYTF; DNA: TGTGCCAGCAGCTCACGGACAGAACGCGGGCGGTTGGGTGGCTACACCTTC
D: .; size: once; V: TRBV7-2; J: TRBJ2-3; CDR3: CASSYPDRFLSTDTQYF; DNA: TGTGCCAGCAGCTACCCGGACAGATTCCTTAGCACAGATACGCAGTATTTT
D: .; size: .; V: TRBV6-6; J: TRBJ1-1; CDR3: CASIKSSFEAFF; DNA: TGTGCCAGCATTAAATCTTCCTTTGAAGCTTTCTTT
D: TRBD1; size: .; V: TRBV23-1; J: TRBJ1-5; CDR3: CASRTGDQPQHF; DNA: TGCGCCAGCAGGACAGGGGATCAGCCCCAGCATTTT
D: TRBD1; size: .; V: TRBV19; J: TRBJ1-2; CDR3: CASSLDRDGYTF; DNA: TGTGCCAGTAGCCTAGACAGGGATGGCTACACCTTC
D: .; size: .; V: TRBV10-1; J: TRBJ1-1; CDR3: CASSDFGVSNTEAFF; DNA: TGCGCCAGCAGTGACTTCGGGGTGTCGAACACTGAAGCTTTCTTT
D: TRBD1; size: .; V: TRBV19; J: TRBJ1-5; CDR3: CASDRDSLPNQPQHF; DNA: TGTGCCAGTGACCGGGACAGCCTCCCTAATCAGCCCCAGCATTTT
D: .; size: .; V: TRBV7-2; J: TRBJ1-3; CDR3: CASSLTLPGRFDFGNTIYF; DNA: TGTGCCAGCAGCTTAACGTTGCCAGGGAGGTTCGACTTTGGAAACACCATATATTTT
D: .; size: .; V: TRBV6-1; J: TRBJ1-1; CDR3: CASSDEGRGGVGTEAFF; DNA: TGTGCCAGCAGTGACGAGGGGAGGGGGGGCGTAGGGACTGAAGCTTTCTTT
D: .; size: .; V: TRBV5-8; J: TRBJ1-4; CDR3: CASREGPTSGEKLFF; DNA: TGTGCCAGCCGGGAAGGCCCTACTAGCGGTGAAAAACTGTTTTTT
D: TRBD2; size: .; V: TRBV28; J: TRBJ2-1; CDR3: CASTGTSGINEQFF; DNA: TGTGCCAGCACCGGGACTAGCGGGATTAATGAGCAGTTCTTC
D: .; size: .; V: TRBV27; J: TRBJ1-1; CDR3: CASSFADRMNTEAFF; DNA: TGTGCCAGCAGTTTCGCCGACAGAATGAACACTGAAGCTTTCTTT
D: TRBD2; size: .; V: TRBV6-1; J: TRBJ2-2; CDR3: CASSDPGLATTGELFF; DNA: TGTGCCAGCAGTGACCCGGGACTAGCTACTACCGGGGAGCTGTTTTTT
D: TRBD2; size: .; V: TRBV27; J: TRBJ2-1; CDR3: CASSISGTHNEQFF; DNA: TGTGCCAGCAGTATCAGCGGGACCCACAATGAGCAGTTCTTC
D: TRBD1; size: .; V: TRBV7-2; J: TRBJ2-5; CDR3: CASSSGGARGETQYF; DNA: TGTGCCAGCAGCTCAGGGGGCGCCCGGGGAGAGACCCAGTACTTC
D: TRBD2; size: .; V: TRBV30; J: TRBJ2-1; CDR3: CACRTSGNNEQFF; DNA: TGTGCCTGTAGGACTAGCGGAAACAATGAGCAGTTCTTC
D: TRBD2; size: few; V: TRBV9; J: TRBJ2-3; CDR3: CASSVAPKAGGSTDTQYF; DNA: TGTGCCAGCAGCGTAGCCCCGAAAGCGGGAGGATCCACAGATACGCAGTATTTT
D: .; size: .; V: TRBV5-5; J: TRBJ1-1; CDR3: CASSLVSVTTEAFF; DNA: TGTGCCAGCAGCTTGGTGTCAGTTACAACTGAAGCTTTCTTT
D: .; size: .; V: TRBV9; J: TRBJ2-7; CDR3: CASSVEVRGEQYF; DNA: TGTGCCAGCAGCGTAGAGGTACGAGGCGAGCAGTACTTC
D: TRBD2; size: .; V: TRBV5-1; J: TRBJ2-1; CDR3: CASTPGLVSYNEQFF; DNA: TGCGCCAGCACACCAGGACTAGTCTCCTACAATGAGCAGTTCTTC
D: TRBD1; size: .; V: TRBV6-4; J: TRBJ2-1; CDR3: CASSEQGGYNEQFF; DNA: TGTGCCAGCAGTGAACAGGGGGGATACAATGAGCAGTTCTTC
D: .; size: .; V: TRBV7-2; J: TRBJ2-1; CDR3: CASSYARVLGYNEQFF; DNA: TGTGCCAGCAGCTACGCCAGGGTGCTCGGATACAATGAGCAGTTCTTC
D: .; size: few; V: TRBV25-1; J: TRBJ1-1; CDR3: CASSEYRANTEAFF; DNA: TGTGCCAGCAGTGAATATAGAGCGAACACTGAAGCTTTCTTT
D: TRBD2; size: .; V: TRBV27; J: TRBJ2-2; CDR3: CASSFGTSGSAGELFF; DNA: TGTGCCAGCAGTTTTGGTACTAGCGGGAGCGCCGGGGAGCTGTTTTTT
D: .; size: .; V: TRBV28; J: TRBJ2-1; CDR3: CASRQGSGNEQFF; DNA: TGTGCCAGCAGACAGGGATCGGGCAATGAGCAGTTCTTC
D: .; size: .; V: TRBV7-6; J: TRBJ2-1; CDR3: CASSLPPYNEQFF; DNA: TGTGCCAGCAGCCTACCCCCCTACAATGAGCAGTTCTTC
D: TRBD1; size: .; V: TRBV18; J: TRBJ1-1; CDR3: CASSPLGQGSTEAFF; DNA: TGTGCCAGCTCACCACTAGGACAGGGTAGCACTGAAGCTTTCTTT
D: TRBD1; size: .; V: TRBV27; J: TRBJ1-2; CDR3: CASSPGQYYGYTF; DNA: TGTGCCAGCAGTCCGGGACAGTACTATGGCTACACCTTC
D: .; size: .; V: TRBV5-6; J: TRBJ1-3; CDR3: CASSLYGYSGNTIYF; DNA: TGTGCCAGCAGCTTGTACGGTTACTCTGGAAACACCATATATTTT
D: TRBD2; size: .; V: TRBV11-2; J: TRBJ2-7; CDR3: CASSLEPTSGSLYEQYF; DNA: TGTGCCAGCAGCTTAGAGCCCACTAGCGGGAGCCTCTACGAGCAGTACTTC
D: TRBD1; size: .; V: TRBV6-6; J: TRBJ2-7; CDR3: CASSYGTGTYEQYF; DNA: TGTGCCAGCAGTTACGGGACAGGAACCTACGAGCAGTACTTC